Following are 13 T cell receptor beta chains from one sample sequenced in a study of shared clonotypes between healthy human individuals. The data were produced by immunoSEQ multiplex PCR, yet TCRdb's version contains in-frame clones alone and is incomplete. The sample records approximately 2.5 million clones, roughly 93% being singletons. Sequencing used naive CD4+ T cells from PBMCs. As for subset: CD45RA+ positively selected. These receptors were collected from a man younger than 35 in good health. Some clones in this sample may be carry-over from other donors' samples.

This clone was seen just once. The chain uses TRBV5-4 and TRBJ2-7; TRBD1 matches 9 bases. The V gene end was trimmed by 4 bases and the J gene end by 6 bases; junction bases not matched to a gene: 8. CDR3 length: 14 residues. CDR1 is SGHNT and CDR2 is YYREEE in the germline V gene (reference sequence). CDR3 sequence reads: CASSGGQGWREQYF. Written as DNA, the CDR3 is TGTGCCAGCAGCGGAGGACAGGGGTGGCGCGAGCAGTACTTC.

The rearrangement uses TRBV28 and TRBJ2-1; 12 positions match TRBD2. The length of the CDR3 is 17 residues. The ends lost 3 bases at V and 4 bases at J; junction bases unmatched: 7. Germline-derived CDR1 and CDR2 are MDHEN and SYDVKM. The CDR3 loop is CASSFSPTSGRYNEQFF. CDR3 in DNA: TGTGCCAGCAGTTTTAGCCCGACTAGCGGGAGATACAATGAGCAGTTCTTC. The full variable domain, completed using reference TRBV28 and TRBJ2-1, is DVKVTQSSRYLVKRTGEKVFLECVQDMDHENMFWYRQDPGLGLRLIYFSYDVKMKEKGDIPEGYSVSREKKERFSLILESASTNQTSMYLCASSFSPTSGRYNEQFFGPGTRLTVL.

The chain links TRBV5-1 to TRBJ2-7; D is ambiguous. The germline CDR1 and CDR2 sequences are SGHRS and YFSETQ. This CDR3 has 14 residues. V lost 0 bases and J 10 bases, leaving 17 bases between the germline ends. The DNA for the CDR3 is TGCGCCAGCAGCTTGGCCAGAGTCGAGGCACAACAGTACTTC. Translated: CASSLARVEAQQYF.

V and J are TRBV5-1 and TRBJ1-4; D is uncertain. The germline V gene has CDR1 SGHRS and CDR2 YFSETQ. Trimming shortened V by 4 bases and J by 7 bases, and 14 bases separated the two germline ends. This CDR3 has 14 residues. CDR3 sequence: CASSISLVTEKLFF. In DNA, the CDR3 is TGCGCCAGCAGCATAAGTTTGGTTACTGAAAAACTGTTTTTT. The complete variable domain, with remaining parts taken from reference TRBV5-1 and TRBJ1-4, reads KAGVTQTPRYLIKTRGQQVTLSCSPISGHRSVSWYQQTPGQGLQFLFEYFSETQRNKGNFPGRFSGRQFSNSRSEMNVSTLELGDSALYLCASSISLVTEKLFFGSGTQLSVL.

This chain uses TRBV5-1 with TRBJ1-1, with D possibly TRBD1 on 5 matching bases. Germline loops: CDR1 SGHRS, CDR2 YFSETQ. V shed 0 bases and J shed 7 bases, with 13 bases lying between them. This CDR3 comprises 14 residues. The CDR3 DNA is TGCGCCAGCAGCTTGGGAGTATCGGGGCGTGAAGCTTTCTTT. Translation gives CASSLGVSGREAFF.

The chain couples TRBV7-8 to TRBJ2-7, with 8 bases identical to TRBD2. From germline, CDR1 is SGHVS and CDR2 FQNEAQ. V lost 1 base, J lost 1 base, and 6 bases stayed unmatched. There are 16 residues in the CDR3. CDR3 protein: CASSLGASGLSYEQYF. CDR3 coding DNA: TGTGCCAGCAGCTTAGGGGCTAGCGGGCTTTCCTACGAGCAGTACTTC.

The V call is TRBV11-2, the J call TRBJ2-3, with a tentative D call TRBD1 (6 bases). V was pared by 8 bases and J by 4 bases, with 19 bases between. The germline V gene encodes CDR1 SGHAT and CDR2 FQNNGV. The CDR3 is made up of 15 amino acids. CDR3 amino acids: CASQWSRGDPDTQYF. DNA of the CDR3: TGTGCCAGCCAATGGAGCAGGGGAGACCCAGATACGCAGTATTTT.

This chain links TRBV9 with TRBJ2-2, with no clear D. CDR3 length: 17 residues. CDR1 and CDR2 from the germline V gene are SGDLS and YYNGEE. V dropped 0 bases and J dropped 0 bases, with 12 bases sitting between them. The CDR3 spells CASSVDLSKANTGELFF. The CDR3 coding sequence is TGTGCCAGCAGCGTAGATTTATCCAAGGCGAACACCGGGGAGCTGTTTTTT.

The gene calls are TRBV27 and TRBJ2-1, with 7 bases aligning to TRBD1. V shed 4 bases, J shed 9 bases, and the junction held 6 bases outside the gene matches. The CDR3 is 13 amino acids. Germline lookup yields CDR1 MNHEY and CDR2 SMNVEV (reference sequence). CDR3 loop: CASSWGSGGEQFF. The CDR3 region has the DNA TGTGCCAGCAGTTGGGGATCAGGGGGTGAGCAGTTCTTC.

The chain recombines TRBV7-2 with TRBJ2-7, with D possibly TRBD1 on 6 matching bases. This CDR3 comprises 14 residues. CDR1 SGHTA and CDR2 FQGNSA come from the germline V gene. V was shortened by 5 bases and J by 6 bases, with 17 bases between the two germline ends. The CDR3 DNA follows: TGTGCCAGCAGCCCCGGACAGCGACGGGGCGAGCAGTACTTC. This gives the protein CASSPGQRRGEQYF.

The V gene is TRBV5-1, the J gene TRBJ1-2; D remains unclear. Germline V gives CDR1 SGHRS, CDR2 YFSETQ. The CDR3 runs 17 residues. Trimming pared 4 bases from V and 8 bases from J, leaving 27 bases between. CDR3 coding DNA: TGCGCCAGCAGCCCCGCGGGCAGAAGTACAGCCTCCGACGGCTACACCTTC. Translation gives CASSPAGRSTASDGYTF.

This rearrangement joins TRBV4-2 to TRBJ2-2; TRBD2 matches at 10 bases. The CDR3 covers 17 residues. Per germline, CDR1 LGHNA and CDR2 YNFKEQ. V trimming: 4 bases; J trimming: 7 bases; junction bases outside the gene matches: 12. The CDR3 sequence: CASSREEASGRVGELFF. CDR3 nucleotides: TGTGCCAGCAGCCGAGAGGAGGCTAGCGGGAGAGTCGGGGAGCTGTTTTTT.

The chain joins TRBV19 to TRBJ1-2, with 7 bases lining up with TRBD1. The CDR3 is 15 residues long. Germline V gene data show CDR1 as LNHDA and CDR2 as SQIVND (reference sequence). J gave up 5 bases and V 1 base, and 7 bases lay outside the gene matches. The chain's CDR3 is CASSIGDRESYGYTF. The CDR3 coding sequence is TGTGCCAGTAGTATAGGCGACAGGGAATCATATGGCTACACCTTC. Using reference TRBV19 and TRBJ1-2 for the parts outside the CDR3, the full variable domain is DGGITQSPKYLFRKEGQNVTLSCEQNLNHDAMYWYRQDPGQGLRLIYYSQIVNDFQKGDIAEGYSVSREKKESFPLTVTSAQKNPTAFYLCASSIGDRESYGYTFGSGTRLTVV.